A selection of T cell receptor beta chains follows, all from one sample in a study of cytomegalovirus exposure and HLA in healthy donors. This table comes from immunoSEQ multiplex PCR, and its TCRdb copy is limited to in-frame clones, with some not included. The data show 200,000 to 250,000 clones, 70% to 90% seen once. Input material: PBMCs. All receptors derive from a human donor in good health. Both conserved end residues are part of each CDR3.

len: 14
j_gene: TRBJ2-7
v_gene: TRBV6-6
CDR3aa: CASGSRSWLYEQYF

len: 22
j_gene: TRBJ2-6
v_gene: TRBV23-1
CDR3aa: CASSQPPGGTSGLGSGANVLTF

len: 15
j_gene: TRBJ2-1
v_gene: TRBV7-2
CDR3aa: CASSLAASGTPTQFF

len: 14
j_gene: TRBJ1-3
v_gene: TRBV10-3
CDR3aa: CAISPGASGNTIYF

len: 15
j_gene: TRBJ2-7
v_gene: TRBV6-1
CDR3aa: CASSEAGRSSYEQYF

len: 16
j_gene: TRBJ1-5
v_gene: TRBV4-2
CDR3aa: CASSQYVTGSNQPQHF

len: 15
j_gene: TRBJ1-2
v_gene: TRBV29-1
CDR3aa: CSVEGGTGFNYGYTF

len: 16
j_gene: TRBJ2-7
v_gene: TRBV7-9
CDR3aa: CSSSYDRDLTVYEQYF

len: 13
j_gene: TRBJ2-7
v_gene: TRBV6-7
CDR3aa: CASSSGHNYEQYF

len: 16
j_gene: TRBJ1-1
v_gene: TRBV5-8
CDR3aa: CASSLDTGLANTEAFF

len: 14
j_gene: TRBJ2-1
v_gene: TRBV27
CDR3aa: CASSSGGVDNEQFF

len: 15
j_gene: TRBJ2-7
v_gene: TRBV28
CDR3aa: CASSFEPGLAYEQYF

len: 15
j_gene: TRBJ2-3
v_gene: TRBV9
CDR3aa: CASSVELAGLDTQYF

len: 17
j_gene: TRBJ1-5
v_gene: TRBV4-1
CDR3aa: CASSLMEGDSRSQPQHF

len: 15
j_gene: TRBJ2-1
v_gene: TRBV5-8
CDR3aa: CASSLSGGYDNEQFF

len: 18
j_gene: TRBJ2-2
v_gene: TRBV5-1
CDR3aa: CASSMGGLAVPNTGELFF

len: 16
j_gene: TRBJ2-3
v_gene: TRBV15
CDR3aa: CATSSPRGARTDTQYF